This TCR beta chain was recorded in a study of blood T cells in healthy people across ages. Study results and limitations: Fewer expanded clones and more diversity marked long-lived versus aged donors.

A few counts support this clonotype. Its cognate antigen is unknown. There are 16 residues in the CDR3. V lost 3 bases to trimming and J lost 1 base; unmatched junction nucleotides: 5. The germline gives CDR1 LGHNA, CDR2 YSLEER. Sample-barcoded 5' priming and a J-beta primer mix drove a second PCR of roughly 7 to 11 cycles. TCRdb itself ran the 5' RACE reads through MiXCR, one entry per CDR3 protein. Of 600,000 to 1,000,000 distinct CDR3 sequences listed, around 25% were seen once; the top ten hold roughly 3.5%. These same records also appear under a second study, on T cells of mothers and their children. From that paper: The study found thymic selection shapes TCR recombination output similarly in related and unrelated pairs. Among related mother-child pairs, overlap was slightly higher than in unrelated pairs, though not significantly.

J is TRBJ2-3 and V is TRBV4-3; 9 bases line up with TRBD1. The sequencing sample was made of blood. This clonotype was sampled from a boy aged 5-17 years in good health. CDR3: CASSQSGDRGTDTQYF. In DNA, the CDR3 is TGCGCCAGCAGCCAGTCTGGGGACAGGGGCACAGATACGCAGTATTTT.